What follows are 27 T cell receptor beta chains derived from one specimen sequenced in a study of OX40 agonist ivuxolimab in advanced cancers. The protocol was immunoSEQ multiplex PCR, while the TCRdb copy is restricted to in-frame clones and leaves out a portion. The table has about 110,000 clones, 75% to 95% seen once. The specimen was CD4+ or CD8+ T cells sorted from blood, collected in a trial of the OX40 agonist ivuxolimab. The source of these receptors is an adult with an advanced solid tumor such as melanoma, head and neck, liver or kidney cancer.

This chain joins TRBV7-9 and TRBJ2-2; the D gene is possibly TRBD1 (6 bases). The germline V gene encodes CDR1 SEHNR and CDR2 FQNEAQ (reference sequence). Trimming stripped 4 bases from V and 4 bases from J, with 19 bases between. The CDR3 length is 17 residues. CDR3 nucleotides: TGTGCCAGCAGCTCCCCTGGCGTCAGGGGCGGCACCGGGGAGCTGTTTTTT. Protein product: CASSSPGVRGGTGELFF. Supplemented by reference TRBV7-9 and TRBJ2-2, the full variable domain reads DTGVSQNPRHKITKRGQNVTFRCDPISEHNRLYWYRQTLGQGPEFLTYFQNEAQLEKSRLLSDRFSAERPKGSFSTLEIQRTEQGDSAMYLCASSSPGVRGGTGELFFGEGSRLTVL.

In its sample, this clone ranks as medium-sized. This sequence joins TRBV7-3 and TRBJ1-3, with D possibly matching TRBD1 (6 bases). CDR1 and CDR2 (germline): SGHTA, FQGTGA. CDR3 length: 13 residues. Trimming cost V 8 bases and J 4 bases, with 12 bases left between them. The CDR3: CASSIQGGNTIYF. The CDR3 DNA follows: TGTGCCAGCTCTATACAGGGCGGAAACACCATATATTTT. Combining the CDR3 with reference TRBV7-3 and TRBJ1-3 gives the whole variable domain GAGVSQTPSNKVTEKGKYVELRCDPISGHTALYWYRQSLGQGPEFLIYFQGTGAADDSGLPNDRFFAVRPEGSVSTLKIQRTERGDSAVYLCASSIQGGNTIYFGEGSWLTVV.

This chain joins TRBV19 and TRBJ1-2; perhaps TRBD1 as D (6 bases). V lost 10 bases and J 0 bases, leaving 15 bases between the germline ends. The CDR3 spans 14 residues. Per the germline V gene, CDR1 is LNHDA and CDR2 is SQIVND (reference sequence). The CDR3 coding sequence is TGTGCCACCGAAGGACAGCCGTCTAACTATGGCTACACCTTC. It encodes CATEGQPSNYGYTF. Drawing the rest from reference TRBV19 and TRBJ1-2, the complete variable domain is DGGITQSPKYLFRKEGQNVTLSCEQNLNHDAMYWYRQDPGQGLRLIYYSQIVNDFQKGDIAEGYSVSREKKESFPLTVTSAQKNPTAFYLCATEGQPSNYGYTFGSGTRLTVV.

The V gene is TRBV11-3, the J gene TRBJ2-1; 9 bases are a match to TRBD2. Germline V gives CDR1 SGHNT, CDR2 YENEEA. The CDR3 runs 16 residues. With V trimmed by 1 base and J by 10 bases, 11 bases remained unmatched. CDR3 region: CASSLGTPGLAAEQFF. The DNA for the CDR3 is TGTGCCAGCAGCTTAGGAACTCCGGGACTAGCTGCCGAGCAGTTCTTC.

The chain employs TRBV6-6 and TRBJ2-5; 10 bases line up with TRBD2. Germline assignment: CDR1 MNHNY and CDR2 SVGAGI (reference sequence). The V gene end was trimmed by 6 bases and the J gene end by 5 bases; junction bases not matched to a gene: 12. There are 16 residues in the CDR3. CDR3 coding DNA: TGTGCCAGCAGCCTTGGGGCTAGCGGGGGTCGGGAGACCCAGTACTTC. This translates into CASSLGASGGRETQYF.

The CDR3 region has the DNA TGTGCCTCCCGGGACAGGAGCCTCGGTCAGCCCCAGCATTTT. Residues: CASRDRSLGQPQHF. This chain connects TRBV6-6 to TRBJ1-5, with 8 bases matching TRBD1. The CDR3 is 14 amino acids. With 11 bases clipped from V and 6 bases from J, the junction kept 12 bases outside the gene matches. Germline CDR1 is MNHNY and CDR2 is SVGAGI (reference sequence).

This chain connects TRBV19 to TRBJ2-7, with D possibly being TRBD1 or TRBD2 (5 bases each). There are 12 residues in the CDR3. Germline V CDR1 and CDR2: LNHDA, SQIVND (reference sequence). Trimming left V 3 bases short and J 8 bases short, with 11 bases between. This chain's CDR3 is CASSIGPGQQYF. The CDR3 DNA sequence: TGTGCCAGTAGTATCGGACCGGGACAGCAGTACTTC.

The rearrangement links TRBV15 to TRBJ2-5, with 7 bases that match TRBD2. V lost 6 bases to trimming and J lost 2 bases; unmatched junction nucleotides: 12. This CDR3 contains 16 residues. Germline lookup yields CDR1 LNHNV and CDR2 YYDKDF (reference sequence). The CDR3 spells CATSGGDRWEQETQYF. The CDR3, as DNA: TGTGCCACCAGTGGGGGGGATAGGTGGGAGCAAGAGACCCAGTACTTC. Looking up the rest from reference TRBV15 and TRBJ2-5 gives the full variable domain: DAMVIQNPRYQVTQFGKPVTLSCSQTLNHNVMYWYQQKSSQAPKLLFHYYDKDFNNEADTPDNFQSRRPNTSFCFLDIRSPGLGDTAMYLCATSGGDRWEQETQYFGPGTRLLVL.

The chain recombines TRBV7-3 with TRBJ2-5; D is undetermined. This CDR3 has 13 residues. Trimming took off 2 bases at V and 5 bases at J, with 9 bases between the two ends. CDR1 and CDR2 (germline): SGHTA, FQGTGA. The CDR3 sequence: CASSLGLRETQYF. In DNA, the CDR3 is TGTGCCAGCAGCTTAGGGCTGAGGGAGACCCAGTACTTC.

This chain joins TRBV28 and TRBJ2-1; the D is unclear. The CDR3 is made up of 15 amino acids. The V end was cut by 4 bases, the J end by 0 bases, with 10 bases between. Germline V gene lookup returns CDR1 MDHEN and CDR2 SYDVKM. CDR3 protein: CASSSTDSSYNEQFF. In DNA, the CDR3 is TGTGCCAGCAGTTCAACAGATAGCTCCTACAATGAGCAGTTCTTC.

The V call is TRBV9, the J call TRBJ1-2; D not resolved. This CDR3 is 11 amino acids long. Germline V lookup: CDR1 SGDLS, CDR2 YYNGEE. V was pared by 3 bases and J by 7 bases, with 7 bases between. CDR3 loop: CASSAVSGYTF. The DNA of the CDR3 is TGTGCCAGCAGCGCCGTAAGTGGCTACACCTTC.

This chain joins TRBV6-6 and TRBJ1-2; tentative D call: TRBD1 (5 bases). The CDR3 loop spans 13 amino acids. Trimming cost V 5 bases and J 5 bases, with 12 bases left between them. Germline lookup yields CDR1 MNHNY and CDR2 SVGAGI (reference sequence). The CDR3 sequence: CASSPGTQYGYTF. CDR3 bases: TGTGCCAGCAGTCCCGGGACCCAGTATGGCTACACCTTC.

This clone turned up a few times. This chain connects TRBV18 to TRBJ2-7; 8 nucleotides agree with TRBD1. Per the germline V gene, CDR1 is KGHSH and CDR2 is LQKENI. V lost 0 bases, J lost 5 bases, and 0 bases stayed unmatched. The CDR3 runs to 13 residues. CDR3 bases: TGTGCCAGCTCACCACCGACAGGGGACGAGCAGTACTTC. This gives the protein CASSPPTGDEQYF. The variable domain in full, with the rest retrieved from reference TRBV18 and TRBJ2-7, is NAGVMQNPRHLVRRRGQEARLRCSPMKGHSHVYWYRQLPEEGLKFMVYLQKENIIDESGMPKERFSAEFPKEGPSILRIQQVVRGDSAAYFCASSPPTGDEQYFGPGTRLTVT.

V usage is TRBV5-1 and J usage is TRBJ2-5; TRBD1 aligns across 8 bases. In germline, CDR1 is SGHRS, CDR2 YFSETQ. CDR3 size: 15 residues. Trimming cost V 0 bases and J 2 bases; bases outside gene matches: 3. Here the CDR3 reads CASSLGTGPQETQYF. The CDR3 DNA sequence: TGCGCCAGCAGCTTGGGGACAGGGCCACAAGAGACCCAGTACTTC.

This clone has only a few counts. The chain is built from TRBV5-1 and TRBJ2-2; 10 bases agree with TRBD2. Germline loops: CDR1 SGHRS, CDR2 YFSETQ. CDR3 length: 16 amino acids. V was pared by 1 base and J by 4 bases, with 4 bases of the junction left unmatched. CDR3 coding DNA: TGCGCCAGCAGCTTGCCAGCGGGGGGGAGCACCGGGGAGCTGTTTTTT. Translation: CASSLPAGGSTGELFF.

Here the CDR3 reads CASIEAGANVLTF. CDR3 in DNA: TGTGCCAGTATAGAGGCCGGGGCCAACGTCCTGACTTTC. The gene calls are TRBV19 and TRBJ2-6; D gene unclear. CDR1 and CDR2 from the germline V gene are LNHDA and SQIVND (reference sequence). The CDR3 has 13 residues. The ends were cut back, 7 bases at V and 4 bases at J, with 8 bases in the middle.

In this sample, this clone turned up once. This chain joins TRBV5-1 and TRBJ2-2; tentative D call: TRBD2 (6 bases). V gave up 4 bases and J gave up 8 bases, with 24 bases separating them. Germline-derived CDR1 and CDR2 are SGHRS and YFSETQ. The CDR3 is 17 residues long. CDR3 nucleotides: TGCGCCAGCAGCAATGACCGAATCTTGAGCGGGCTGGGGGAGCTGTTTTTT. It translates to CASSNDRILSGLGELFF.

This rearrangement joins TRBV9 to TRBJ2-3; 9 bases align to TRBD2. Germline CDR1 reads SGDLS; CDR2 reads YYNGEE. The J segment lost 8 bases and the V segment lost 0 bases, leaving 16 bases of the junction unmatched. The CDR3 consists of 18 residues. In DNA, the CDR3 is TGTGCCAGCAGCGTAGATTCGCCGAGGGTAGCGGGAGAAGGTACGCAGTATTTT. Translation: CASSVDSPRVAGEGTQYF.

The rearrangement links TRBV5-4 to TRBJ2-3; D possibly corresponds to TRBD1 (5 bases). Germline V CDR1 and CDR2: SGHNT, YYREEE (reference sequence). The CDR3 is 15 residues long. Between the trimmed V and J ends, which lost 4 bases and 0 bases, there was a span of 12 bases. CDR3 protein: CASSQGQFSTDTQYF. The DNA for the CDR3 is TGTGCCAGCAGCCAGGGCCAGTTTAGCACAGATACGCAGTATTTT.

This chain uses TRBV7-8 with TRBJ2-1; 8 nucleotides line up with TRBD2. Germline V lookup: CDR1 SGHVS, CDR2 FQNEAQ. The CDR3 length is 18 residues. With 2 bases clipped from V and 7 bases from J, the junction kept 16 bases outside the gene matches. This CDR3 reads CASSLRGTSGQLINEQFF. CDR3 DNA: TGTGCCAGCAGCTTAAGGGGAACTAGCGGCCAGCTCATAAATGAGCAGTTCTTC.

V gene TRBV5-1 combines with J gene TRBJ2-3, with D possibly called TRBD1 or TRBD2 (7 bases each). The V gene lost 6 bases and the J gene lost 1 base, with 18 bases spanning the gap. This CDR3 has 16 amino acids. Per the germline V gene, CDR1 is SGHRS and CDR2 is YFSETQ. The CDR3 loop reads CASNKAGGVGTDTQYF. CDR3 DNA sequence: TGCGCCAGCAATAAAGCAGGGGGGGTAGGCACAGATACGCAGTATTTT.

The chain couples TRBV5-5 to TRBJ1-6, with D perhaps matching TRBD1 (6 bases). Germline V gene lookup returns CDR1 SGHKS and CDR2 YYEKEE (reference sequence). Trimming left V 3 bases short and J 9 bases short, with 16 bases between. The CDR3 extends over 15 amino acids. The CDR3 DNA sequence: TGTGCCAGCAGCTGGGGACCCGACAGGACTTCACCCCTCCACTTT. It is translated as CASSWGPDRTSPLHF.

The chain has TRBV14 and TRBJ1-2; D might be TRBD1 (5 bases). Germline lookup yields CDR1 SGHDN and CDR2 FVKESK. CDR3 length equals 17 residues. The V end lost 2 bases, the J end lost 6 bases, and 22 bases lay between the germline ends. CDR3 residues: CASSQFNVLGGVDGYTF. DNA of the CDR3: TGTGCCAGCAGCCAATTTAACGTTCTTGGAGGGGTGGATGGCTACACCTTC.

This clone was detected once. In nucleotides, the CDR3 is TGTGCCAGCTCACTGAACAGGGGAAACACTGAAGCTTTCTTT. It encodes CASSLNRGNTEAFF. The genes are TRBV18 and TRBJ1-1, with 7 bases lining up with TRBD1. Trimming removed 4 bases from V and 2 bases from J; junction bases left unmatched: 4. Germline lookup yields CDR1 KGHSH and CDR2 LQKENI. This CDR3 is built from 14 residues.

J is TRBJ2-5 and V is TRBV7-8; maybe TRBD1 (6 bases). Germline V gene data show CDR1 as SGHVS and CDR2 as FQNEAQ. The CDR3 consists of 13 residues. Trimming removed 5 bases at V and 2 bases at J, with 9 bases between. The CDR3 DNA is TGTGCCAGCAGCACTGGACAGCAAGAGACCCAGTACTTC. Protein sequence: CASSTGQQETQYF.

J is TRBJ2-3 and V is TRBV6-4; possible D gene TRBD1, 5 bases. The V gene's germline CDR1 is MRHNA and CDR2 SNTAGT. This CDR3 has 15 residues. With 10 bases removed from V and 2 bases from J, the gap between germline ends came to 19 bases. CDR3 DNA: TGTGCCACCCCGTGTAAAGGCAGGGACACAGATACGCAGTATTTT. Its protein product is CATPCKGRDTDTQYF.

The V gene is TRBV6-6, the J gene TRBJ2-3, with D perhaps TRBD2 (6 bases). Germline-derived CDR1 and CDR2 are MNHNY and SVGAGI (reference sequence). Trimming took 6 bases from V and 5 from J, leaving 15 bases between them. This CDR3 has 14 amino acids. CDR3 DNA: TGTGCCAGCAGCCCTGGACGGGGGATAGATACGCAGTATTTT. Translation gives CASSPGRGIDTQYF.